The rows below give T cell receptor beta chains drawn from one sample of a study of T cell changes during pregnancy in multiple sclerosis. The table came from immunoSEQ multiplex PCR; TCRdb's copy has only in-frame clones and leaves some out. The sample holds more than 95,000 clones; under 95% are singletons and the top ten take around 0.99%. The sequencing used peripheral blood, collected after pregnancy. The receptors were sampled from a female donor with multiple sclerosis, enrolled in a pregnancy study. Each CDR3 is given with its conserved first and last residue. D genes are given only for firm matches. Rows give clone size only sometimes, using once, few, many, or a class for an expanded clone.

V	J	D	size	DNA	CDR3
TRBV19	TRBJ2-7	.	few	TGTGCCAGTAGTATACCAGGGCTGACCTACGAGCAGTACTTC	CASSIPGLTYEQYF
TRBV28	TRBJ2-1	TRBD2	.	TGTGCCAGCACGCGAATCGGGGGGGCCTACAATGAGCAGTTCTTC	CASTRIGGAYNEQFF
TRBV4-1	TRBJ1-1	.	.	TGCGCCAGCAGCTTGTATCAGGGAAACACTGAAGCTTTCTTT	CASSLYQGNTEAFF
TRBV4-1	TRBJ2-4	TRBD1	.	TGCGCCAGCAGGGGACAGGGGACGAACATTCAGTACTTC	CASRGQGTNIQYF
TRBV7-9	TRBJ1-2	.	.	TGTGCCAGCAGCTTAGTGGTTGACACAAACTATGGCTACACCTTC	CASSLVVDTNYGYTF
TRBV7-2	TRBJ2-3	.	once	TGTGCCAGCAGCTTAGACGGGAGAGGTCGCACAGATACGCAGTATTTT	CASSLDGRGRTDTQYF
TRBV7-2	TRBJ2-2	TRBD2	few	TGTGCCAGCAGCTTAAGGCCACTAGCGGGAGGAACCGGGGAGCTGTTTTTT	CASSLRPLAGGTGELFF
TRBV19	TRBJ2-1	.	.	TGTGCCAGTAGCGGGAGTTACAATGAGCAGTTCTTC	CASSGSYNEQFF
TRBV11-3	TRBJ1-3	.	.	TGTGCCAGCAGCACGCACAGGTTCGGGTGTGGAAACACCATATATTTT	CASSTHRFGCGNTIYF
TRBV11-2	TRBJ2-6	.	.	TGTGCCAGCAGCTTGACAACTGGGGCCAACGTCCTGACTTTC	CASSLTTGANVLTF
TRBV15	TRBJ1-3	.	.	TGTGCCACCAGCAGAGATCGGAGCTCTGGAAACACCATATATTTT	CATSRDRSSGNTIYF
TRBV5-1	TRBJ2-1	TRBD2	.	TGCGCCAGCAGCTCACTAGCGGGAAAACACAATGAGCAGTTCTTC	CASSSLAGKHNEQFF
TRBV27	TRBJ2-7	TRBD2	.	TGTGCCAGCAGTCCCCTAGCGGGAGCGGGGTACGAGCAGTACTTC	CASSPLAGAGYEQYF
TRBV5-1	TRBJ2-3	.	.	TGCGCCAGCAGCTCAGTACAGGGTAGCGCAGATACGCAGTATTTT	CASSSVQGSADTQYF
TRBV7-2	TRBJ2-7	TRBD2	.	TGTGCCAGCAGCTCAAGGACTAGCGGGTCCCAGTACTTC	CASSSRTSGSQYF
TRBV5-1	TRBJ2-7	.	.	TGCGCCAGCAGCTTCCCGAGAGGTTCCTCCTACGAGCAGTACTTC	CASSFPRGSSYEQYF
TRBV19	TRBJ1-1	.	.	TGTGCCAGTAGTTTCAACATGCCGAACACTGAAGCTTTCTTT	CASSFNMPNTEAFF
TRBV10-2	TRBJ1-1	.	.	TGCGCCAGCAACCCCGGGGGTCTTGAAGCTTTCTTT	CASNPGGLEAFF
TRBV4-2	TRBJ1-1	.	.	TGTGCCAGCAGCCAAGCCCAGGACAGAGGGAGCACTGAAGCTTTCTTT	CASSQAQDRGSTEAFF
TRBV19	TRBJ2-1	TRBD1	.	TGTGCCAGTAGTTCAACTTCGGGACAGGACTCCTACAATGAGCAGTTCTTC	CASSSTSGQDSYNEQFF
TRBV2	TRBJ1-3	.	.	TGTGCCAGACAGGATTCCCCTACAGGAAACACCATATATTTT	CARQDSPTGNTIYF
TRBV19	TRBJ2-1	TRBD2	.	TGTGCCAGTAGTCCGGCGGGAGGCTCCTACAATGAGCAGTTCTTC	CASSPAGGSYNEQFF
TRBV19	TRBJ1-1	.	.	TGTGCCAGTAGTATCGGGGAGTCTGAAGCTTTCTTT	CASSIGESEAFF
TRBV19	TRBJ1-4	.	.	TGTGCCAGCGCGTCTTCAGGGTGGACTAATGAAAAACTGTTTTTT	CASASSGWTNEKLFF
TRBV6-5	TRBJ2-1	TRBD2	.	TGTGCCAGCAGTGCAGGGAGGGGCATGGGCAATGAGCAGTTCTTC	CASSAGRGMGNEQFF
TRBV7-9	TRBJ2-5	.	.	TGTGCCAGCAGCTTAGCTGGAGGCCTCCAAGAGACCCAGTACTTC	CASSLAGGLQETQYF